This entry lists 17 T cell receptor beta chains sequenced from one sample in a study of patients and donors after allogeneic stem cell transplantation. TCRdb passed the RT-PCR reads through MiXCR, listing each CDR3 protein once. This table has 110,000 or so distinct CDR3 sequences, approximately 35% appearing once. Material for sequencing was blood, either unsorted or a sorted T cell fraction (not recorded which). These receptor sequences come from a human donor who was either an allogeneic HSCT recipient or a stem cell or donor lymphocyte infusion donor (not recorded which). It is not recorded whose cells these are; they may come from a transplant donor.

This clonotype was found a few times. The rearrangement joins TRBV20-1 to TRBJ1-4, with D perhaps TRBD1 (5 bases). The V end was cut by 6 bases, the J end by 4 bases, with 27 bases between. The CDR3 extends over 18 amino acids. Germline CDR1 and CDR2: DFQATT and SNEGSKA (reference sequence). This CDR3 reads CSATRGRGSQLGNEKLFF. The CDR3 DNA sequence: TGCAGTGCCACAAGAGGGAGGGGTTCTCAACTTGGTAATGAAAAACTGTTTTTT.

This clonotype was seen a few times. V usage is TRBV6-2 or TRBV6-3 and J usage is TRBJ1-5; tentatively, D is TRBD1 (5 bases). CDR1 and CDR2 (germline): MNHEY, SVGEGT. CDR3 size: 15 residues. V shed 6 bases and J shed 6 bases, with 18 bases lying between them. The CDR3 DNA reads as TGTGCCAGCAGGATGGGGGGAACTCGCGCTCAGCCCCAGCATTTT. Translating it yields CASRMGGTRAQPQHF.

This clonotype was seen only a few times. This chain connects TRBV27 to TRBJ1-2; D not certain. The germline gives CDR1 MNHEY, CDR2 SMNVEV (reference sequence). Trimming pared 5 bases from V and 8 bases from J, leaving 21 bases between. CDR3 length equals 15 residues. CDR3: CASSPSRWGGYGYTF. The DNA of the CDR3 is TGTGCCAGCAGTCCCTCTCGCTGGGGAGGCTACGGCTACACCTTC.

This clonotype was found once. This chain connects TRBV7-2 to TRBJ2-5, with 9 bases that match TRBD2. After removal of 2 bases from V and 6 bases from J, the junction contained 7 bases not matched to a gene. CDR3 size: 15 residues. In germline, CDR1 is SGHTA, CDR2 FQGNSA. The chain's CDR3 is CASSLRGGRAQTQYF. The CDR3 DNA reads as TGTGCCAGCAGCTTACGAGGCGGGAGGGCTCAGACCCAGTACTTC.

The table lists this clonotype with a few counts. CDR3 bases: TGTGCCATCAGTGAGTCTTGGGGCCAGTTCTTC. It yields the protein CAISESWGQFF. This chain uses TRBV10-3 with TRBJ2-1, with D possibly being TRBD1 (5 bases). CDR3 size: 11 residues. Germline CDR1 is ENHRY and CDR2 is SYGVKD. V gave up 0 bases and J gave up 13 bases, with 7 bases separating them.

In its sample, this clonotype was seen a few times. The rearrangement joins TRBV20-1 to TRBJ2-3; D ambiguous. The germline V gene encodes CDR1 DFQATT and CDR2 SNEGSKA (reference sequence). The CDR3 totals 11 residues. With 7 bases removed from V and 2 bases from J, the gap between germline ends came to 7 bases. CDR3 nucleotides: TGCAGTGTAGCAGACACAGATACGCAGTATTTT. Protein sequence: CSVADTDTQYF.

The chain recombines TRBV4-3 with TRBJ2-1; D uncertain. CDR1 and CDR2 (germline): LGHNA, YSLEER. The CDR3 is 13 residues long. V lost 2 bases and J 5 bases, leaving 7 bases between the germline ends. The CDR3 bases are TGCGCCAGCAGCCAACTTTCGCACAATGAGCAGTTCTTC. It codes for CASSQLSHNEQFF.

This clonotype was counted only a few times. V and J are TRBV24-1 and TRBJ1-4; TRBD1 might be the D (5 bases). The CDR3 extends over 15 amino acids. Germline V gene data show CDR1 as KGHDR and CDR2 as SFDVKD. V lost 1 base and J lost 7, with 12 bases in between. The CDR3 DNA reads TGTGCCACCAGTGATTTTGAGGGGCTGTTTGAAAAACTGTTTTTT. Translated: CATSDFEGLFEKLFF.

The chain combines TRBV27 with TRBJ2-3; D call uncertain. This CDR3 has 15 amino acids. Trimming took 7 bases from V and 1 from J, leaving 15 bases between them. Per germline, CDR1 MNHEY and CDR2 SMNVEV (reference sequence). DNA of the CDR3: TGTGCCAGCACCCCTGGAACTACCCGCACAGATACGCAGTATTTT. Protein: CASTPGTTRTDTQYF.

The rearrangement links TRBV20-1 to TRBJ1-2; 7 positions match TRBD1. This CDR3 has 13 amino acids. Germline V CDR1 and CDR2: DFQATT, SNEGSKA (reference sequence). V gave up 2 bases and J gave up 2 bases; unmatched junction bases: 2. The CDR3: CSARQGQNYGYTF. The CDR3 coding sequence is TGCAGTGCTAGACAGGGACAGAACTATGGCTACACCTTC.

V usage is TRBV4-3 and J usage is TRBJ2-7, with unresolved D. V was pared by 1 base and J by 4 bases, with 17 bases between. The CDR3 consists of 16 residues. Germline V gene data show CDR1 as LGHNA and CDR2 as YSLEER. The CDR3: CASSQGAGFSLYEQYF. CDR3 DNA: TGCGCCAGCAGCCAAGGTGCAGGATTTTCCTTGTACGAGCAGTACTTC.

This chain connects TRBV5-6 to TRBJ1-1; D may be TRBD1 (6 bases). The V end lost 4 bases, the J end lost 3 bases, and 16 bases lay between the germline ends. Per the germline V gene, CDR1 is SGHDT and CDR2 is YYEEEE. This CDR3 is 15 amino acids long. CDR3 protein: CASSPAQGLYTEAFF. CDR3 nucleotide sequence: TGTGCCAGCAGCCCAGCACAGGGCCTGTACACTGAAGCTTTCTTT.

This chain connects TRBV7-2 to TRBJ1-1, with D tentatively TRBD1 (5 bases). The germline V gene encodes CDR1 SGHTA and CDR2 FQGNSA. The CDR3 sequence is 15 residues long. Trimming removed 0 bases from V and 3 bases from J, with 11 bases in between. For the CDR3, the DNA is TGTGCCAGCAGCTTAGCAGGAACAGGCCACACTGAAGCTTTCTTT. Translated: CASSLAGTGHTEAFF.

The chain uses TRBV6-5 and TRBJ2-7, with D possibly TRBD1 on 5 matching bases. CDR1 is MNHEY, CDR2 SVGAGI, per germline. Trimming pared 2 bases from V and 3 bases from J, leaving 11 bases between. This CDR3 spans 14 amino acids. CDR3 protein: CASSYVQGNYEQYF. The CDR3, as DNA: TGTGCCAGCAGTTACGTCCAGGGAAACTACGAGCAGTACTTC.

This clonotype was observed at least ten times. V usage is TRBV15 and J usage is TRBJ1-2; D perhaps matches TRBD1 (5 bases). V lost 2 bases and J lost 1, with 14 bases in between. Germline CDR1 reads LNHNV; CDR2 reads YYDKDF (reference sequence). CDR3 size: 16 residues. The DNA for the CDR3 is TGTGCCACCAGCAGATATATCGGACACCTTAACTATGGCTACACCTTC. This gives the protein CATSRYIGHLNYGYTF.

CDR3 in amino acids: CASSQDRGTTNEKLFF. The CDR3 DNA follows: TGTGCCAGCAGCCAAGACAGGGGAACGACTAATGAAAAACTGTTTTTT. The chain carries TRBV4-2 and TRBJ1-4, with a weak D call TRBD1 (6 bases). Trimming stripped 0 bases from V and 2 bases from J, with 10 bases between. Germline values: CDR1 LGHNA, CDR2 YNFKEQ. The CDR3 has 16 amino acids.

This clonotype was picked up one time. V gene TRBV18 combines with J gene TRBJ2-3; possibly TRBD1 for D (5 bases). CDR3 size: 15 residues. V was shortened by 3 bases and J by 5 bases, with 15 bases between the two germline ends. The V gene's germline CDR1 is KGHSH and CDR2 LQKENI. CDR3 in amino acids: CASSPGPQGGDTQYF. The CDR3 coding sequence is TGTGCCAGCTCACCTGGTCCCCAGGGTGGAGATACGCAGTATTTT.